The text below deals with one TCR beta chain. What it binds is not known. With the 5' RACE reads reprocessed, TCRdb shows one record per CDR3 protein and no DNA. This sample contains some 190,000 distinct CDR3 sequences. The source of the sample is a study of T cells expressing NK-cell markers. Notes on the study in general: Six or seven donors had dominant NKG2C+ clonotypes that comprised roughly 1.0-7.5% of their CD8+ T cells.

The CDR3 runs 13 residues. The V gene's germline CDR1 is SEHNR and CDR2 FQNEAQ (reference sequence). The sequence derives from a man aged 18-70 years in good health. The V gene is TRBV7-9, the J gene TRBJ1-2. What was sequenced was blood T cells: a sorted CD56 or NKG2C T cell subset, CD4+ or CD8+ T cells, or bulk PBMC T cells (not recorded which). The CDR3 protein is CASSPGPSYGYTF.